The clone carrying this T cell receptor (beta chain) was seen a handful of times. TCRdb used MiXCR to reprocess the 5' RACE reads, holding one entry per CDR3 protein. The data show hundreds of thousands of distinct CDR3 sequences, about 7.6% seen once. This record comes from a study of identical twins. V lost 4 bases and J 6 bases, leaving 16 bases between the germline ends. The CDR3 runs 14 residues. CDR1 SGHVS and CDR2 FQNEAQ come from the germline V gene. The same data also went into a second study, on yellow fever vaccine responses in identical twins.

The chain joins TRBV7-8 to TRBJ2-7; tentative D call: TRBD1 (6 bases). This receptor was identified in a woman younger than 35 in good health. The source material was PBMCs. Written as DNA, the CDR3 is TGTGCCAGCAGCTCCGGGACAAGTACCCCCGAGCAGTACGTC. This sequence encodes CASSSGTSTPEQYV.